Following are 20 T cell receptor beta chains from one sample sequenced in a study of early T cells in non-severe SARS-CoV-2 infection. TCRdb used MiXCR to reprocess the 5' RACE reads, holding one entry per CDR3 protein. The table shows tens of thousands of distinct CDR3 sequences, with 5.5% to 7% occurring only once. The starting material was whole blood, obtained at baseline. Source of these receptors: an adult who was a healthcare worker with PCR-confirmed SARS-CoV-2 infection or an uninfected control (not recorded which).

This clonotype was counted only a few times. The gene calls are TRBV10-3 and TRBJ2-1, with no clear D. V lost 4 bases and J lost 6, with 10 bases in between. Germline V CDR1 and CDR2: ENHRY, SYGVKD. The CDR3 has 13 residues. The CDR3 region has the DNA TGTGCCATCAGTGGTCTTACGGCCAATGAGCAGTTCTTC. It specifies CAISGLTANEQFF.

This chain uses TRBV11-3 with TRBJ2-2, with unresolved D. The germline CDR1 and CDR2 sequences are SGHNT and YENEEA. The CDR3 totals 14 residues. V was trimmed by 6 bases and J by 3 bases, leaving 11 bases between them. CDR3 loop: CASSLKSYTGELFF. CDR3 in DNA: TGTGCCAGCAGTCTAAAGAGCTACACCGGGGAGCTGTTTTTT.

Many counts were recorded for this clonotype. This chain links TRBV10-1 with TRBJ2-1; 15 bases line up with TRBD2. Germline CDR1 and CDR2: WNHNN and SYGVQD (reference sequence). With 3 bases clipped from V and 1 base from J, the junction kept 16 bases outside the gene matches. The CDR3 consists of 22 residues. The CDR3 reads CASSDPVWPGLAGGQSYNEQFF. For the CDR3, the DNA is TGCGCCAGCAGTGATCCGGTCTGGCCGGGACTAGCGGGAGGCCAGTCCTACAATGAGCAGTTCTTC.

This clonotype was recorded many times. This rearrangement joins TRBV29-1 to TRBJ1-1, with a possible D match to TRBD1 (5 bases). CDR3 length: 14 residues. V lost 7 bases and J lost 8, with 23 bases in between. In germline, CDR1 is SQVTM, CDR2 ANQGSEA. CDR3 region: CSAIRGTEVPEAFF. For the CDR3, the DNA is TGCAGCGCTATCCGAGGGACGGAAGTACCAGAAGCTTTCTTT.

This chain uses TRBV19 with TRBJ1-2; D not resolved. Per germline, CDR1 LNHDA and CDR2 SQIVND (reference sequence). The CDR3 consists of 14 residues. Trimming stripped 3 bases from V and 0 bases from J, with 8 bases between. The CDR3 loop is CASSIGLSNYGYTF. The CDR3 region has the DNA TGTGCCAGTAGTATCGGACTATCTAACTATGGCTACACCTTC.

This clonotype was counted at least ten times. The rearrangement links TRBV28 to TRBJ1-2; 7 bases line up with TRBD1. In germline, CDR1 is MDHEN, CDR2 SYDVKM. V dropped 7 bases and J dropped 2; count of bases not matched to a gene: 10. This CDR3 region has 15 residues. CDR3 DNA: TGTGCCAGCACCGAGAGACCAGGGGGGAACTATGGCTACACCTTC. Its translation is CASTERPGGNYGYTF.

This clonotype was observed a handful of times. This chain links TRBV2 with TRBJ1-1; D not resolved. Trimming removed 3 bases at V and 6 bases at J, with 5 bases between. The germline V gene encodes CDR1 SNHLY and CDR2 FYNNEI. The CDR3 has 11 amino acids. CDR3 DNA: TGTGCCAGCAGTGATGGTCCTGAAGCTTTCTTT. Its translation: CASSDGPEAFF.

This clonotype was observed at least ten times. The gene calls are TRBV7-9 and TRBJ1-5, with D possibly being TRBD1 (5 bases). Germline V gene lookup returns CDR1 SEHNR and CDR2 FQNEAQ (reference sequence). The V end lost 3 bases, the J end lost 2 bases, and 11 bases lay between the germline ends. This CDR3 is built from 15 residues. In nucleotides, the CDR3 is TGTGCCAGCAGCTTCAGGGTTCCGGGCAATCAGCCCCAGCATTTT. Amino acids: CASSFRVPGNQPQHF.

DNA for the CDR3: TGTGCCAGCAGCTTAGCGGCAGGGGTTGATAATTCACCCCTCCACTTT. The encoded protein is CASSLAAGVDNSPLHF. This chain joins TRBV7-9 and TRBJ1-6, with D perhaps matching TRBD1 (6 bases). The CDR3 covers 16 residues. Germline CDR1 SEHNR, CDR2 FQNEAQ (reference sequence). V lost 0 bases and J lost 5, with 11 bases in between.

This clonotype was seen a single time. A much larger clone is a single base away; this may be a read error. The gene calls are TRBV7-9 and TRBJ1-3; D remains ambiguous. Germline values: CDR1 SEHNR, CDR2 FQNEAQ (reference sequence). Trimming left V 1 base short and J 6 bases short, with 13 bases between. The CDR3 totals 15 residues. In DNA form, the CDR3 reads TGTGCCAGCAGCTTAGACGGATACACTGCAAACACCATATATTTT. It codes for CASSLDGYTANTIYF.

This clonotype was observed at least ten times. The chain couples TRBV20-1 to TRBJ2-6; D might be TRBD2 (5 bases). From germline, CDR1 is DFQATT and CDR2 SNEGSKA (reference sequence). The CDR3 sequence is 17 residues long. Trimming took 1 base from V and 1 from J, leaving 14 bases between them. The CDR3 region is CSARARGIYSGANVLTF. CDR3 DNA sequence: TGCAGTGCTAGAGCGAGAGGGATCTATTCTGGGGCCAACGTCCTGACTTTC.

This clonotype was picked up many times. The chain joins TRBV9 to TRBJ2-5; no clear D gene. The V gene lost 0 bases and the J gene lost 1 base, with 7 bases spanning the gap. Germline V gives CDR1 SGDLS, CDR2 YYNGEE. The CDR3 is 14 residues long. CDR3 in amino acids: CASSVVGGQETQYF. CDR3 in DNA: TGTGCCAGCAGCGTAGTTGGTGGCCAAGAGACCCAGTACTTC.

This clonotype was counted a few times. As DNA, the CDR3 is TGTGCCAGCAGCGGAGGACAGGGGGCGAAAGGGCATGTCTACGAGCAGTACTTC. Translating gives CASSGGQGAKGHVYEQYF. The chain employs TRBV5-4 and TRBJ2-7; TRBD1 matches 11 bases. The CDR3 length is 18 residues. The J segment lost 3 bases and the V segment lost 4 bases, leaving 15 bases of the junction unmatched. Germline V lookup: CDR1 SGHNT, CDR2 YYREEE (reference sequence).

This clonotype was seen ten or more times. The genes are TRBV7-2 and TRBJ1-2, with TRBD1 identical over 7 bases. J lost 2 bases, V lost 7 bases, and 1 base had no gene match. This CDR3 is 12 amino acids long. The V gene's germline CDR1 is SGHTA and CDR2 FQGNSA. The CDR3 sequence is CASIRGNYGYTF. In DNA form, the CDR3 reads TGTGCCAGCATCAGGGGGAACTATGGCTACACCTTC.

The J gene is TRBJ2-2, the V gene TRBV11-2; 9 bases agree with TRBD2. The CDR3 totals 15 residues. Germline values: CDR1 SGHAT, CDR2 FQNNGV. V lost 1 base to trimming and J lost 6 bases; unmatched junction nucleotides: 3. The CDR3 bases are TGTGCCAGCAGCTTAGGACTAGCGGAAGCCGGGGAGCTGTTTTTT. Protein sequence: CASSLGLAEAGELFF.

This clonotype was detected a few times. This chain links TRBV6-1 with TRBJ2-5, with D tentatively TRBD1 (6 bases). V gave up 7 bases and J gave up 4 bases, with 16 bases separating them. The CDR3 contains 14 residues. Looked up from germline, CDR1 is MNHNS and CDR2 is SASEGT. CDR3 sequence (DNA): TGTGCCAGCAACCCGGACAGATCTAGAGAGACCCAGTACTTC. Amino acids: CASNPDRSRETQYF.

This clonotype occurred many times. The CDR3 coding sequence is TGTGCCAGCAGTCAATCGGGACAGCGAATATCTTGGCAGTACTTC. Translation: CASSQSGQRISWQYF. The J gene is TRBJ2-7, the V gene TRBV27; 7 bases fit TRBD1. This CDR3 comprises 15 residues. J was trimmed by 9 bases and V by 5 bases; bases with no gene match: 16. CDR1 is MNHEY and CDR2 is SMNVEV in the germline V gene (reference sequence).

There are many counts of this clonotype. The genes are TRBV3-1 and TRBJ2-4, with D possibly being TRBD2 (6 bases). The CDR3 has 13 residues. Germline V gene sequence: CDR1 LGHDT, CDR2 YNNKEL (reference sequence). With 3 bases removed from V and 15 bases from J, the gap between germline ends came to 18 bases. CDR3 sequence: CASSQEGGGFTYF. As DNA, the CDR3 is TGTGCCAGCAGCCAGGAGGGCGGAGGCTTCACGTACTTC. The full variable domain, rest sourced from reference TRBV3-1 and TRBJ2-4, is DTAVSQTPKYLVTQMGNDKSIKCEQNLGHDTMYWYKQDSKKFLKIMFSYNNKELIINETVPNRFSPKSPDKAHLNLHINSLELGDSAVYFCASSQEGGGFTYFGAGTRLSVL.

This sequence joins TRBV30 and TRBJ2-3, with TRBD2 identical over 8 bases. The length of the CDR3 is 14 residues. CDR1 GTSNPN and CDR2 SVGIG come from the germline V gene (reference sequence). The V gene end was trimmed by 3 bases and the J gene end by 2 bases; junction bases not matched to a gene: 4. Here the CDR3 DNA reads TGTGCCTGGAGCGCTAGCGGGCTCACAGATACGCAGTATTTT. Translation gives CAWSASGLTDTQYF.

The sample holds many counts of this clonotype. The CDR3 here is CASSLALIPDREEYGYTF. The CDR3 region has the DNA TGTGCCAGCAGTTTAGCGCTAATTCCGGACAGGGAGGAATATGGCTACACCTTC. The V call is TRBV12-3 or TRBV12-4, the J call TRBJ1-2; 8 bases map to TRBD1. This CDR3 has 18 residues. Trimming cost V 0 bases and J 5 bases; bases outside gene matches: 14.